The T cell receptor beta chain described here comes from a study of cytomegalovirus exposure and HLA in healthy donors. This clone has just one count. In the PCR, 60 Vbeta and 13 Jbeta primers were used. Libraries were prepared by immunoSEQ multiplex PCR; TCRdb keeps only in-frame clonotypes and omits some of them. The table records 95,000 to 150,000 clones, approximately 65% of them present only once. Looked up from germline, CDR1 is SGHTA and CDR2 is FQGTGA. Losses at the gene ends were 6 bases for V and 3 bases for J; bases not matched to a gene: 4. The CDR3 covers 13 residues. The sequenced sample consisted of PBMCs. The sequence came from a man younger than 30 in good health and CMV-seronegative. The chain has TRBV7-3 and TRBJ2-7, with 8 bases fitting TRBD1. CDR3 sequence (DNA): TGTGCCAGCAGTCGCGACAGGGGCTACGAGCAGTACTTC. Its protein product is CASSRDRGYEQYF.